The 8 T cell receptor beta chains listed next were all sequenced from one sample in a study of cytomegalovirus exposure and HLA in healthy donors. PCR employed 60 Vbeta and 13 Jbeta primers. TCRdb keeps only in-frame clones here, not all; method: immunoSEQ multiplex PCR. This sample has fewer than 250,000 clones, with approximately 80% found just once. Material: PBMCs. The receptors were sampled from a girl between 10 and 17 years old in good health and CMV-seronegative.

The genes are TRBV19 and TRBJ2-7, with D perhaps matching TRBD1 (6 bases). V shed 3 bases and J shed 3 bases, with 12 bases lying between them. The germline gives CDR1 LNHDA, CDR2 SQIVND (reference sequence). This CDR3 has 14 amino acids. The CDR3 sequence: CASSIRDKNYEQYF. The CDR3 nucleotides read TGTGCCAGTAGTATCCGGGACAAGAACTACGAGCAGTACTTC.

The genes are TRBV28 and TRBJ2-3; 11 bases match TRBD2. Trimming cost V 11 bases and J 6 bases; bases outside gene matches: 13. The CDR3 sequence is 15 residues long. Per the germline V gene, CDR1 is MDHEN and CDR2 is SYDVKM. In DNA, the CDR3 is TGTGCCGCGGGACTAGCGGATCTCTGGGGGGATACGCAGTATTTT. Translation gives CAAGLADLWGDTQYF.

The rearrangement links TRBV28 to TRBJ2-3; a possible D gene is TRBD1 (6 bases). The CDR3 contains 13 residues. V lost 7 bases, J lost 6 bases, and 14 bases lay in between. Germline loops: CDR1 MDHEN, CDR2 SYDVKM. This chain's CDR3 is CASNPPGEDTQYF. CDR3 nucleotide sequence: TGTGCCAGCAACCCCCCAGGGGAGGATACGCAGTATTTT.

This chain's CDR3 is CASRSWTENTEAFF. In nucleotides, the CDR3 is TGTGCCAGCAGATCGTGGACAGAGAACACTGAAGCTTTCTTT. This sequence joins TRBV28 and TRBJ1-1, with TRBD1 as a possible D gene (6 bases). V lost 6 bases and J lost 1, with 12 bases in between. The CDR3 totals 14 residues. Germline-derived CDR1 and CDR2 are MDHEN and SYDVKM.

V gene TRBV6-1 combines with J gene TRBJ2-3; TRBD2 is a possible D gene (5 bases). This CDR3 has 15 amino acids. Trimming removed 2 bases from V and 1 base from J, with 10 bases in between. Germline CDR1 and CDR2: MNHNS and SASEGT. The CDR3 DNA sequence: TGTGCCAGCAGTGAATGGAGCGGTGGCACAGATACGCAGTATTTT. Translating it yields CASSEWSGGTDTQYF.

J is TRBJ1-3 and V is TRBV5-1; 7 nucleotides agree with TRBD1. J was trimmed by 4 bases and V by 4 bases; bases with no gene match: 5. This CDR3 region has 14 residues. The germline gives CDR1 SGHRS, CDR2 YFSETQ. CDR3 residues: CASSLLTGGNTIYF. The CDR3 bases are TGCGCCAGCAGCCTACTGACAGGGGGAAACACCATATATTTT. The full variable domain, rest sourced from reference TRBV5-1 and TRBJ1-3, is KAGVTQTPRYLIKTRGQQVTLSCSPISGHRSVSWYQQTPGQGLQFLFEYFSETQRNKGNFPGRFSGRQFSNSRSEMNVSTLELGDSALYLCASSLLTGGNTIYFGEGSWLTVV.

This chain uses TRBV7-9 with TRBJ2-2, with TRBD2 as a possible D gene (5 bases). The germline V and J ends were trimmed by 4 bases and 6 bases, with 12 bases remaining between them. CDR1 and CDR2 (germline): SEHNR, FQNEAQ (reference sequence). The CDR3 covers 14 residues. The CDR3 is CASSYWLDSGELFF. The CDR3 region has the DNA TGTGCCAGCAGCTATTGGTTGGACTCCGGGGAGCTGTTTTTT.

The rearrangement uses TRBV11-2 and TRBJ2-2; D might be TRBD2 (5 bases). Germline CDR1 is SGHAT and CDR2 is FQNNGV. V was clipped by 3 bases and J by 1 base, with 6 bases between them. CDR3 length equals 14 residues. This CDR3 is CASSFAGNTGELFF. CDR3 coding DNA: TGTGCCAGCAGCTTTGCGGGGAACACCGGGGAGCTGTTTTTT.